A single sample gave rise to the 27 T cell receptor beta chains below, sequenced in a study of blood T cell repertoires in COVID-19. The data were produced by immunoSEQ multiplex PCR, yet TCRdb's version contains in-frame clones alone and is incomplete. This sample has about 140,000 clones, with 88% found just once. Sequencing used peripheral blood. The source is a human donor with COVID-19, enrolled during active disease. The donor label of this sample is uncertain.

The sample holds a few counts of this clone. Other DNA variants within this sample encode the same CDR3. The V and J genes are TRBV25-1 and TRBJ1-1; D not certain. CDR3 length equals 12 residues. Germline lookup yields CDR1 MGHDK and CDR2 SYGVNS. V lost 3 bases and J lost 1, with 3 bases in between. The CDR3 sequence: CASSERNTEAFF. The CDR3 bases are TGTGCCAGCAGTGAGAGGAACACTGAAGCTTTCTTT. The variable domain in full, with the rest retrieved from reference TRBV25-1 and TRBJ1-1, is EADIYQTPRYLVIGTGKKITLECSQTMGHDKMYWYQQDPGMELHLIHYSYGVNSTEKGDLSSESTVSRIRTEHFPLTLESARPSHTSQYLCASSERNTEAFFGQGTRLTVV.

The chain recombines TRBV11-3 with TRBJ1-6; D gene unclear. This CDR3 has 13 amino acids. Germline assignment: CDR1 SGHNT and CDR2 YENEEA. Trimming took 1 base from V and 6 from J, leaving 4 bases between them. CDR3 DNA: TGTGCCAGCAGCTTAGTCTTTAATTCACCCCTCCACTTT. Encoded protein: CASSLVFNSPLHF.

This clone appeared a single time. V is TRBV7-2 and J is TRBJ2-3, with TRBD2 matching over 12 bases. Germline values: CDR1 SGHTA, CDR2 FQGNSA. The CDR3 length is 17 residues. V gave up 1 base and J gave up 4 bases; unmatched junction bases: 6. The CDR3 region is CASSLVLAGGQADTQYF. The CDR3 coding sequence is TGTGCCAGCAGCTTAGTTCTAGCGGGGGGGCAGGCAGATACGCAGTATTTT. Full variable domain (missing parts from reference TRBV7-2 and TRBJ2-3): GAGVSQSPSNKVTEKGKDVELRCDPISGHTALYWYRQSLGQGLEFLIYFQGNSAPDKSGLPSDRFSAERTGGSVSTLTIQRTQQEDSAVYLCASSLVLAGGQADTQYFGPGTRLTVL.

The chain combines TRBV11-3 with TRBJ1-1, with a tentative D call TRBD1 (5 bases). The CDR3 is made up of 14 amino acids. Germline loops: CDR1 SGHNT, CDR2 YENEEA. Trimming cost V 7 bases and J 6 bases, with 18 bases left between them. In DNA, the CDR3 is TGTGCCAGCACCTTGACACGGGGGGTAGCTGAAGCTTTCTTT. The encoded protein is CASTLTRGVAEAFF.

The V and J genes are TRBV24-1 and TRBJ1-2; TRBD1 is a possible D gene (6 bases). V lost 7 bases and J lost 3, with 14 bases in between. The germline CDR1 and CDR2 sequences are KGHDR and SFDVKD. The CDR3 spans 14 residues. The DNA for the CDR3 is TGTGCCACCAGGCTAGAGGGGGATGACTATGGCTACACCTTC. It yields the protein CATRLEGDDYGYTF.

The rearrangement links TRBV15 to TRBJ2-2; 8 bases are a match to TRBD1. This CDR3 has 14 amino acids. The junction had 2 bases not matched to a gene; V was cut back by 4 bases and J by 4 bases. CDR1 is LNHNV, CDR2 YYDKDF, per germline (reference sequence). CDR3 in DNA: TGTGCCACCAGCACTACAGGGGGCACCGGGGAGCTGTTTTTT. This sequence encodes CATSTTGGTGELFF.

The chain joins TRBV7-9 to TRBJ2-1; 7 nucleotides line up with TRBD2. This CDR3 contains 13 residues. The junction had 6 bases not matched to a gene; V was cut back by 6 bases and J by 7 bases. CDR1 is SEHNR, CDR2 FQNEAQ, per germline (reference sequence). CDR3 residues: CASSSGLLNEQFF. The CDR3 DNA reads TGTGCCAGCAGTTCGGGACTATTAAATGAGCAGTTCTTC. The full variable domain, its missing parts supplied by reference TRBV7-9 and TRBJ2-1, is DTGVSQNPRHKITKRGQNVTFRCDPISEHNRLYWYRQTLGQGPEFLTYFQNEAQLEKSRLLSDRFSAERPKGSFSTLEIQRTEQGDSAMYLCASSSGLLNEQFFGPGTRLTVL.

V and J are TRBV7-3 and TRBJ1-3; possibly TRBD1 for D (6 bases). CDR1 is SGHTA and CDR2 is FQGTGA in the germline V gene. This CDR3 spans 15 amino acids. V lost 1 base and J lost 4, with 11 bases in between. The CDR3, as DNA: TGTGCCAGCAGCTTAATGCCAGGGGAAGGAAACACCATATATTTT. This translates into CASSLMPGEGNTIYF.

The chain combines TRBV9 with TRBJ2-1; TRBD2 matches at 8 bases. The germline CDR1 and CDR2 sequences are SGDLS and YYNGEE. Unmatched junction bases numbered 9, after V lost 1 base and J lost 6 bases. CDR3 length: 16 amino acids. CDR3 in DNA: TGTGCCAGCAGCGTACCCCCCAGCGGGGGATTCAATGAGCAGTTCTTC. This codes for CASSVPPSGGFNEQFF.

The rearrangement uses TRBV6-2 or TRBV6-3 and TRBJ2-1; no definite D call. Germline V gene sequence: CDR1 MNHEY, CDR2 SVGEGT. The length of the CDR3 is 13 residues. V dropped 6 bases and J dropped 7 bases, with 13 bases sitting between them. CDR3 nucleotide sequence: TGTGCCAGCAGCCCGGGCCCGATAAATGAGCAGTTCTTC. This sequence encodes CASSPGPINEQFF.

This clone was recorded at least ten times. This chain links TRBV7-3 with TRBJ1-2; D perhaps matches TRBD1 (6 bases). V was shortened by 0 bases and J by 8 bases, with 13 bases between the two germline ends. Germline CDR1 is SGHTA and CDR2 is FQGTGA. This CDR3 has 14 residues. The CDR3 sequence: CASSLTPDSGGYTF. DNA for the CDR3: TGTGCCAGCAGCTTAACCCCGGACAGCGGCGGCTACACCTTC.

The chain joins TRBV5-1 to TRBJ2-5, with a tentative D call TRBD2 (6 bases). Per the germline V gene, CDR1 is SGHRS and CDR2 is YFSETQ. The CDR3 runs to 16 residues. V lost 4 bases and J 5 bases, leaving 21 bases between the germline ends. DNA for the CDR3: TGCGCCAGCAGCCTGGCCGGGGGAGCTGAAATGGAGACCCAGTACTTC. Encoded protein: CASSLAGGAEMETQYF.

The genes are TRBV7-9 and TRBJ2-2; D ambiguous. Looked up from germline, CDR1 is SEHNR and CDR2 is FQNEAQ (reference sequence). V lost 3 bases, J lost 4 bases, and 9 bases lay in between. This CDR3 is 14 amino acids long. CDR3 loop: CASSFRSFTGELFF. In DNA form, the CDR3 reads TGTGCCAGCAGCTTTAGATCCTTCACCGGGGAGCTGTTTTTT.

This chain uses TRBV7-2 with TRBJ2-1; 9 positions agree with TRBD2. Trimming cost V 3 bases and J 8 bases; bases outside gene matches: 5. This CDR3 spans 14 amino acids. Germline V gene sequence: CDR1 SGHTA, CDR2 FQGNSA. CDR3: CASSLISGSYEQFF. CDR3 nucleotides: TGTGCCAGCAGCTTGATTAGCGGGAGTTATGAGCAGTTCTTC.

This chain links TRBV5-1 with TRBJ2-3; no reliable D call. The V gene lost 1 base and the J gene lost 3 bases, with 9 bases spanning the gap. Germline V lookup: CDR1 SGHRS, CDR2 YFSETQ. The CDR3 has 14 residues. CDR3 in DNA: TGCGCCAGCAGCTTGACGGTCTCGACAGATACGCAGTATTTT. Translation: CASSLTVSTDTQYF.

To note about this clone: Other nucleotide sequences in the sample specify the same CDR3. The rearrangement links TRBV9 to TRBJ2-7; 7 positions match TRBD2. Germline V CDR1 and CDR2: SGDLS, YYNGEE. J lost 7 bases, V lost 0 bases, and 10 bases had no gene match. The CDR3 is made up of 15 amino acids. CDR3 nucleotide sequence: TGTGCCAGCAGCGTAGGAGGCGGGGCCGGGGGGGAGCAGTACTTC. Protein sequence: CASSVGGGAGGEQYF.

The gene calls are TRBV7-2 and TRBJ1-6; a possible D gene is TRBD1 (5 bases). Trimming left V 6 bases short and J 7 bases short, with 16 bases between. The CDR3 length is 15 residues. Germline CDR1 reads SGHTA; CDR2 reads FQGNSA. The chain's CDR3 is CASRSGGTVNSPLHF. The CDR3 DNA reads as TGTGCCAGCAGGTCCGGCGGGACCGTAAATTCACCCCTCCACTTT.

This chain connects TRBV10-3 to TRBJ2-1; 8 bases are shared with TRBD2. Germline CDR1 and CDR2: ENHRY and SYGVKD. Trimming removed 7 bases from V and 0 bases from J; junction bases left unmatched: 8. The CDR3 is 16 amino acids. CDR3 amino acids: CAINRFSGSSYNEQFF. The CDR3 region has the DNA TGTGCCATCAACCGTTTCAGCGGGAGCTCCTACAATGAGCAGTTCTTC.

This clone was seen just once. V usage is TRBV19 and J usage is TRBJ2-5; no definite D call. Germline loops: CDR1 LNHDA, CDR2 SQIVND (reference sequence). This CDR3 is built from 13 residues. The V gene lost 5 bases and the J gene lost 2 bases, with 9 bases spanning the gap. DNA of the CDR3: TGTGCCAGTAGTTCGAGTGCTCAAGAGACCCAGTACTTC. Residues: CASSSSAQETQYF. Full variable domain (missing parts from reference TRBV19 and TRBJ2-5): DGGITQSPKYLFRKEGQNVTLSCEQNLNHDAMYWYRQDPGQGLRLIYYSQIVNDFQKGDIAEGYSVSREKKESFPLTVTSAQKNPTAFYLCASSSSAQETQYFGPGTRLLVL.

The chain has TRBV25-1 and TRBJ2-7, with a tentative D call TRBD2 (6 bases). Trimming left V 2 bases short and J 0 bases short, with 17 bases between. The CDR3 runs to 17 residues. Germline lookup yields CDR1 MGHDK and CDR2 SYGVNS. CDR3 DNA: TGTGCCAGCAGTGAAAGGGCCGCGGGGTCCGGCTCCTACGAGCAGTACTTC. This encodes CASSERAAGSGSYEQYF.

The chain combines TRBV6-5 with TRBJ1-2; a possible D gene is TRBD1 (5 bases). The CDR3 loop spans 15 amino acids. Germline values: CDR1 MNHEY, CDR2 SVGAGI. V was shortened by 6 bases and J by 7 bases, with 21 bases between the two germline ends. This chain's CDR3 is CASSPGGGMRLGYTF. The CDR3 coding sequence is TGTGCCAGCAGCCCCGGTGGGGGGATGAGGCTTGGCTACACCTTC.

The chain recombines TRBV5-1 with TRBJ2-7; 10 bases are a match to TRBD2. CDR3 length: 15 residues. CDR1 SGHRS and CDR2 YFSETQ come from the germline V gene. V gave up 4 bases and J gave up 2 bases; unmatched junction bases: 6. This CDR3 is CASSRQRGGPYEQYF. The CDR3 nucleotides read TGCGCCAGCAGCCGGCAGCGGGGGGGACCCTACGAGCAGTACTTC. Using reference TRBV5-1 and TRBJ2-7 for the parts outside the CDR3, the full variable domain is KAGVTQTPRYLIKTRGQQVTLSCSPISGHRSVSWYQQTPGQGLQFLFEYFSETQRNKGNFPGRFSGRQFSNSRSEMNVSTLELGDSALYLCASSRQRGGPYEQYFGPGTRLTVT.

The rearrangement joins TRBV7-9 to TRBJ1-2; D is undetermined. Between the trimmed V and J ends, which lost 5 bases and 0 bases, there was a span of 10 bases. The CDR3 consists of 14 residues. The germline V gene has CDR1 SEHNR and CDR2 FQNEAQ (reference sequence). The CDR3 bases are TGTGCCAGCAGCCACGCCTCAGCTAACTATGGCTACACCTTC. Residues: CASSHASANYGYTF.

The chain couples TRBV4-1 to TRBJ1-2; perhaps TRBD1 as D (6 bases). The CDR3 has 16 residues. Trimming left V 0 bases short and J 7 bases short, with 18 bases between. CDR1 and CDR2 from the germline V gene are MGHRA and YSYEKL. The CDR3 DNA reads TGCGCCAGCAGCCAAGATGAGGTGAACAGGGTGAGTGGCTACACCTTC. Protein: CASSQDEVNRVSGYTF.

The rearrangement uses TRBV10-1 and TRBJ1-5; no reliable D call. Trimming took off 9 bases at V and 5 bases at J, with 17 bases between the two ends. Germline lookup yields CDR1 WNHNN and CDR2 SYGVQD (reference sequence). The CDR3 runs to 14 residues. The CDR3 sequence: CARAVPGLYQPQHF. The CDR3 region has the DNA TGCGCCAGGGCCGTCCCGGGTCTTTATCAGCCCCAGCATTTT.

V gene TRBV28 combines with J gene TRBJ1-2; no firm D call. Between the trimmed V and J ends, which lost 3 bases and 8 bases, there was a span of 13 bases. The CDR3 has 13 amino acids. In germline, CDR1 is MDHEN, CDR2 SYDVKM. CDR3 region: CASSLVGAYGYTF. The CDR3 DNA reads as TGTGCCAGCAGTTTGGTCGGAGCTTACGGCTACACCTTC.

The rearrangement joins TRBV5-6 to TRBJ2-1, with D uncertain. Germline loops: CDR1 SGHDT, CDR2 YYEEEE. There are 15 residues in the CDR3. The germline V and J ends were trimmed by 0 bases and 4 bases, with 11 bases remaining between them. CDR3: CASSLARWRYNEQFF. The CDR3 coding sequence is TGTGCCAGCAGCTTGGCAAGGTGGCGGTACAATGAGCAGTTCTTC.